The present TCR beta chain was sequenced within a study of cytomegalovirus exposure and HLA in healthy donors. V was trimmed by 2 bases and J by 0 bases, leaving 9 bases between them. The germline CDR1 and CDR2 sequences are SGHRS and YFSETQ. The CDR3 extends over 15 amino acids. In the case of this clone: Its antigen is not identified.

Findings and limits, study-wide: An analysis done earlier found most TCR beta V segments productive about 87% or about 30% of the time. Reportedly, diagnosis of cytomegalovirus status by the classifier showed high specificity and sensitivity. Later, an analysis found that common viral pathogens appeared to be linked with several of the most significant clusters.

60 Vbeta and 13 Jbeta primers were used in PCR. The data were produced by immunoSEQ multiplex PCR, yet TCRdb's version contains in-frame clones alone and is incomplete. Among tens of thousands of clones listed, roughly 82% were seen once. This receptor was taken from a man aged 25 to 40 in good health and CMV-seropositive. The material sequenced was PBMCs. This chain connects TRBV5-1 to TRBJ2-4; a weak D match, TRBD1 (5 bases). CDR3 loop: CASSFMGLAKNIQYF. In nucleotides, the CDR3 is TGCGCCAGCAGCTTTATGGGGCTAGCCAAAAACATTCAGTACTTC.